This entry lists 11 T cell receptor beta chains sequenced from one sample in a study of regulatory T cells in long-lasting Graves disease. Combining iRepertoire HTBI primers with Arm-PCR of CDR3 regions, the authors built TCR beta libraries. In TCRdb, the multiplex PCR reads were re-called with MiXCR into one record per CDR3 protein. The top ten hold roughly a tenth of the sample, which has around 500,000 distinct CDR3 sequences, approximately 12% seen once. Time point in this sample: newly diagnosed GD, antithyroid drugs for less than 3 months. TCR sequences were obtained from RNA taken from PBMCs. The same sample was also used in a study of T cells in Graves' hyperthyroidism and ophthalmopathy.

The starting material was peripheral blood mononuclear cells (PBMCs), obtained at new diagnosis, from a patient treated with antithyroid drugs. Receptor source: a man aged 25-45 years with Graves disease.

Many counts were recorded for this clonotype. This chain uses TRBV14 with TRBJ1-1; D ambiguous. This CDR3 is 14 amino acids long. Germline CDR1 reads SGHDN; CDR2 reads FVKESK. Trimming cost V 0 bases and J 2 bases, with 7 bases left between them. This CDR3 is CASSQEQINTEAFF. Here the CDR3 DNA reads TGTGCCAGCAGCCAAGAACAGATAAACACTGAAGCTTTCTTT.

This clonotype occurred a few times. V usage is TRBV7-3 and J usage is TRBJ1-1; D may be TRBD1 (5 bases). Germline CDR1 reads SGHTA; CDR2 reads FQGTGA. Trimming took 1 base from V and 5 from J, leaving 11 bases between them. The CDR3 contains 14 residues. As DNA, the CDR3 is TGTGCCAGCAGCTTAATGGGGGGGGGTACTGAAGCTTTCTTT. It specifies CASSLMGGGTEAFF.

This clonotype was seen a handful of times. The V gene is TRBV7-9, the J gene TRBJ2-7; the D call may be TRBD1 or TRBD2 (5 bases each). This CDR3 is built from 16 residues. The germline V and J ends were trimmed by 5 bases and 1 base, with 18 bases remaining between them. Per the germline V gene, CDR1 is SEHNR and CDR2 is FQNEAQ (reference sequence). For the CDR3, the DNA is TGTGCCAGCAGCGCCAGCCCCGGGACCGGGTCCTACGAGCAGTACTTC. Amino acid sequence: CASSASPGTGSYEQYF.

This clonotype has a count of ten or more. This chain links TRBV11-2 with TRBJ1-2; D is unclear. The CDR3 runs to 12 residues. Looked up from germline, CDR1 is SGHAT and CDR2 is FQNNGV. Trimming removed 5 bases at V and 7 bases at J, with 11 bases between. The CDR3 DNA follows: TGTGCCAGCAGCCTAAACGGGGTTGGCTACACCTTC. Translated: CASSLNGVGYTF.

This clonotype was observed many times. The genes are TRBV29-1 and TRBJ1-5; tentatively, D is TRBD1 (6 bases). Trimming removed 4 bases from V and 1 base from J, with 8 bases in between. The germline gives CDR1 SQVTM, CDR2 ANQGSEA. This CDR3 has 13 amino acids. CDR3 loop: CSVADRSNQPQHF. The CDR3 DNA is TGCAGCGTTGCAGACAGGAGCAATCAGCCCCAGCATTTT.

Only a few counts were recorded for this clonotype. The chain couples TRBV12-3 or TRBV12-4 to TRBJ2-1, with 7 bases matching TRBD1. V shed 3 bases, J shed 3 bases, and the junction held 5 bases outside the gene matches. The CDR3 covers 15 residues. The CDR3, as DNA: TGTGCCAGCAGTTTCACAGGGGCAATCTACAATGAGCAGTTCTTC. Translating it yields CASSFTGAIYNEQFF.

This clonotype was counted at least ten times. This rearrangement joins TRBV7-9 to TRBJ2-1; TRBD2 matches at 8 bases. Germline V gives CDR1 SEHNR, CDR2 FQNEAQ (reference sequence). The ends lost 6 bases at V and 1 base at J; junction bases unmatched: 5. This CDR3 region has 15 residues. The CDR3 reads CASRLPGGSYNEQFF. CDR3 DNA sequence: TGTGCCAGCAGGCTGCCGGGGGGGTCCTACAATGAGCAGTTCTTC.

This clonotype was seen many times. The chain links TRBV10-3 to TRBJ1-5, with D possibly being TRBD1 (6 bases). Trimming took 6 bases from V and 3 from J, leaving 18 bases between them. The CDR3 length is 16 residues. Germline CDR1 is ENHRY and CDR2 is SYGVKD. The CDR3 DNA follows: TGTGCCATCAGCAACGCCGCAGACAGGCACAATCAGCCCCAGCATTTT. This sequence encodes CAISNAADRHNQPQHF.

This clonotype was found many times. The chain uses TRBV15 and TRBJ2-7; D may be TRBD1 (5 bases). Germline-derived CDR1 and CDR2 are LNHNV and YYDKDF (reference sequence). V was clipped by 1 base and J by 5 bases, with 6 bases between them. This CDR3 has 12 residues. The CDR3 spells CATSRARDEQYF. The CDR3 DNA sequence: TGTGCCACCAGCAGAGCCAGGGACGAGCAGTACTTC.

The chain is built from TRBV27 and TRBJ1-6, with D possibly matching TRBD1 (5 bases). Trimming pared 6 bases from V and 8 bases from J, leaving 14 bases between. The CDR3 runs 14 residues. Per the germline V gene, CDR1 is MNHEY and CDR2 is SMNVEV (reference sequence). In DNA form, the CDR3 reads TGTGCCAGCAGCCCAGGGAGTTGGGATTCACCCCTCCACTTT. It encodes CASSPGSWDSPLHF.

This clonotype was observed many times. CDR3 sequence reads: CASSSTGMDEQFF. Here the CDR3 DNA reads TGCGCCAGCAGCTCCACAGGGATGGATGAGCAGTTCTTC. The rearrangement uses TRBV5-1 and TRBJ2-1, with D possibly being TRBD1 (6 bases). The CDR3 loop spans 13 amino acids. From germline, CDR1 is SGHRS and CDR2 YFSETQ. The V end was cut by 3 bases, the J end by 8 bases, with 12 bases between.